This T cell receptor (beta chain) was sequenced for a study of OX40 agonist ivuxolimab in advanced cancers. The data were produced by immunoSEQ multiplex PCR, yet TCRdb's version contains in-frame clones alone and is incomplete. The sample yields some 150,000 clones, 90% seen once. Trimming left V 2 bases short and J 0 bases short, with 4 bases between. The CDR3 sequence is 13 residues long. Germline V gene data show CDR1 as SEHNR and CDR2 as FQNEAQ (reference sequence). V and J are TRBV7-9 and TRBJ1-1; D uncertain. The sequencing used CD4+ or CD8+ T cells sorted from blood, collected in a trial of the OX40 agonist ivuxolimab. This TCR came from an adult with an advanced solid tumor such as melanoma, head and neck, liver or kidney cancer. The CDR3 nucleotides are TGTGCCAGCAGCTTAATCATGAACACTGAAGCTTTCTTT. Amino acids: CASSLIMNTEAFF.